This T cell receptor (beta chain) was found in a study of blood T cell repertoires in COVID-19. Turning to the study itself: The origin of the acute and convalescent COVID-19 samples was the United States, Italy and Spain. Sources were T cells, B-cell-depleted T cells, or PBMCs; the material itself was cDNA or gDNA.

It was during active infection that Seattle patients were enrolled and then longitudinally followed. CDR3 length: 13 residues. V lost 5 bases and J lost 5; bases outside the gene matches: 6. Germline assignment: CDR1 SQVTM and CDR2 ANQGSEA. Original handling: Reference gene primers were amplified, and this amplification served to estimate nucleated cell counts. Data came from immunoSEQ multiplex PCR; TCRdb stores just in-frame clones and leaves some out. The DNA was the basis for D and trimming; V, J and clone size are from that table. The sample carries some 270,000 clones, approximately 86% recorded once.

This receptor was obtained from a human donor with COVID-19, enrolled during active disease. The donor label of this sample is uncertain. The sequenced sample consisted of peripheral blood. This chain links TRBV29-1 with TRBJ1-2; TRBD1 agrees at 9 bases. The CDR3 nucleotides read TGCAGCGTTTCTACAGGGGGCGGATATGGCTACACCTTC. Translating it yields CSVSTGGGYGYTF.